A single sample gave rise to the 18 T cell receptor beta chains below, sequenced in a study of T-cell reconstitution after alpha-beta-depleted transplantation in children. Unique molecular identifiers were used in preparing the TCRbeta library. Each CDR3 protein gets one entry after TCRdb re-called the PCR reads with MiXCR. The sample lists around 380,000 distinct CDR3 sequences, under 13% occurring once. Specimen: PBMCs from the stem cell graft donor, collected from the stem cell graft. The source is a human donor who donated a stem cell graft to a child with acute myeloid leukemia.

The chain carries TRBV5-4 and TRBJ2-2; D is unclear. V lost 0 bases to trimming and J lost 3 bases, with 6 bases between them. The CDR3 totals 14 residues. Germline V lookup: CDR1 SGHNT, CDR2 YYREEE (reference sequence). The CDR3 region is CASSLASDTGELFF. The CDR3 DNA sequence: TGTGCCAGCAGCTTGGCCTCGGACACCGGGGAGCTGTTTTTT.

CDR3 bases: TGTGCTAGTGGCCCGGACTGGTCCTACGAGCAGTACGTC. Translation gives CASGPDWSYEQYV. This rearrangement joins TRBV12-5 to TRBJ2-7; D is possibly TRBD2 (5 bases). V gave up 6 bases and J gave up 1 base, with 10 bases separating them. The CDR3 length is 13 residues. Per germline, CDR1 LGHNT and CDR2 FRNRAP.

This clonotype appeared a few times. This rearrangement joins TRBV18 to TRBJ1-1; D call uncertain. V was shortened by 3 bases and J by 1 base, with 9 bases between the two germline ends. CDR1 KGHSH and CDR2 LQKENI come from the germline V gene. This CDR3 is built from 14 residues. The CDR3 here is CASSPMGTNTEAFF. The CDR3 bases are TGTGCCAGCTCACCGATGGGTACGAACACTGAAGCTTTCTTT.

This chain connects TRBV19 to TRBJ2-3; TRBD2 aligns across 7 bases. J was trimmed by 4 bases and V by 5 bases; bases with no gene match: 9. This CDR3 has 15 amino acids. The germline gives CDR1 LNHDA, CDR2 SQIVND (reference sequence). Here the CDR3 reads CASSAGGRGADTQYF. In DNA, the CDR3 is TGTGCCAGTAGTGCCGGCGGGAGAGGCGCAGATACGCAGTATTTT.

This clonotype was detected only a few times. The genes are TRBV20-1 and TRBJ2-1, with TRBD2 matching 8 bases. The V gene's germline CDR1 is DFQATT and CDR2 SNEGSKA (reference sequence). The CDR3 is 13 residues long. The trim removed 2 bases at V and 16 bases at J, leaving 13 bases unmatched. CDR3 sequence: CSARPGLVSTHFF. The CDR3 nucleotides are TGCAGTGCTAGACCGGGACTAGTTTCCACTCACTTCTTC.

The table lists this clonotype with many counts. The rearrangement uses TRBV20-1 and TRBJ2-3; D is ambiguous. Trimming stripped 5 bases from V and 6 bases from J, with 12 bases between. In germline, CDR1 is DFQATT, CDR2 SNEGSKA (reference sequence). This CDR3 is 12 amino acids long. This CDR3 reads CSALPLADTQYF. The DNA of the CDR3 is TGCAGTGCTCTTCCCCTTGCGGATACGCAGTATTTT.

This clonotype was recorded many times. Here the CDR3 reads CASSELPRTSYEQYF. The CDR3 coding sequence is TGTGCCAGCAGTGAATTGCCCAGGACTTCCTACGAGCAGTACTTC. The chain uses TRBV6-1 and TRBJ2-7, with D perhaps matching TRBD2 (5 bases). The V gene lost 2 bases and the J gene lost 1 base, with 12 bases spanning the gap. The CDR3 length is 15 residues. Germline CDR1 reads MNHNS; CDR2 reads SASEGT.

Turning to this clonotype: A much more abundant neighbour one base away suggests this may be a read error. This sequence joins TRBV7-9 and TRBJ2-5, with 11 nucleotides matching TRBD1. Germline V CDR1 and CDR2: SEHNR, FQNEAQ (reference sequence). V shed 6 bases, J shed 3 bases, and the junction held 6 bases outside the gene matches. There are 15 residues in the CDR3. CDR3 in DNA: TGTGCCAGCAGAATTTGGGGACAGGGGGAAGAGACCCAGTACTTC. Its translation: CASRIWGQGEETQYF.

This rearrangement joins TRBV6-4 to TRBJ2-1, with TRBD2 matching 8 bases. The V gene's germline CDR1 is MRHNA and CDR2 SNTAGT. The CDR3 is 15 residues long. V shed 0 bases and J 9 bases; nucleotides not matched to a gene: 7. Here the CDR3 reads CASSDSGGGLGEQFF. DNA of the CDR3: TGTGCCAGCAGTGACTCCGGCGGGGGGCTGGGTGAGCAGTTCTTC.

This clonotype was counted at least ten times. The V gene is TRBV7-2, the J gene TRBJ2-2, with D uncertain. The ends were cut back, 1 base at V and 7 bases at J, with 7 bases in the middle. This CDR3 region has 13 residues. Germline assignment: CDR1 SGHTA and CDR2 FQGNSA. The CDR3 loop is CASSLVQSGELFF. For the CDR3, the DNA is TGTGCCAGCAGCTTAGTTCAGAGCGGGGAGCTGTTTTTT.

CDR3 sequence: CASSWSLNEQFF. As DNA, the CDR3 is TGTGCCAGCAGCTGGTCCCTCAATGAGCAGTTCTTC. V gene TRBV5-5 combines with J gene TRBJ2-1; D remains ambiguous. CDR3 length: 12 residues. With 3 bases removed from V and 6 bases from J, the gap between germline ends came to 7 bases. Germline values: CDR1 SGHKS, CDR2 YYEKEE (reference sequence).

The CDR3 loop reads CASSLNALETQYF. For the CDR3, the DNA is TGTGCCAGTAGCCTCAACGCTTTAGAGACCCAGTACTTC. The chain carries TRBV19 and TRBJ2-5; D is undetermined. Germline values: CDR1 LNHDA, CDR2 SQIVND (reference sequence). V dropped 6 bases and J dropped 4 bases, with 12 bases sitting between them. The CDR3 totals 13 residues.

V gene TRBV11-2 combines with J gene TRBJ2-5; a weak D match, TRBD1 (6 bases). This CDR3 is 17 amino acids long. Trimming shortened V by 8 bases and J by 2 bases, and 24 bases separated the two germline ends. Germline V gene data show CDR1 as SGHAT and CDR2 as FQNNGV. As DNA, the CDR3 is TGTGCCAGCGCTTTATGGGCAGGGGCCTCATTTCAAGAGACCCAGTACTTC. Translated, it gives CASALWAGASFQETQYF.

A few counts support this clonotype. The rearrangement links TRBV6-1 to TRBJ2-6, with D possibly being TRBD1 (5 bases). The germline V gene encodes CDR1 MNHNS and CDR2 SASEGT. Between the trimmed V and J ends, which lost 6 bases and 0 bases, there was a span of 12 bases. The CDR3 is 16 amino acids. CDR3 DNA: TGTGCCAGCAGACTTACAGGTGTCTCTGGGGCCAACGTCCTGACTTTC. Its protein product is CASRLTGVSGANVLTF.

This clonotype was counted a few times. The V call is TRBV5-1, the J call TRBJ2-1; TRBD1 is a possible D gene (5 bases). The CDR3 sequence is 15 residues long. Germline CDR1 SGHRS, CDR2 YFSETQ. Trimming took 0 bases from V and 11 from J, leaving 18 bases between them. CDR3 amino acids: CASSLAGQGRSQQFF. Written as DNA, the CDR3 is TGCGCCAGCAGCTTGGCCGGCCAGGGAAGGTCGCAGCAGTTCTTC.

This sequence joins TRBV20-1 and TRBJ2-1; possibly TRBD2 for D (5 bases). Germline CDR1 and CDR2: DFQATT and SNEGSKA (reference sequence). Trimming shortened V by 1 base and J by 11 bases, and 12 bases separated the two germline ends. There are 12 residues in the CDR3. The chain's CDR3 is CSARAGERQQFF. The CDR3 DNA is TGCAGTGCTAGAGCCGGGGAAAGGCAGCAGTTCTTC.

This clonotype was found a few times. The chain carries TRBV6-5 and TRBJ2-7; 9 bases map to TRBD1. V dropped 2 bases and J dropped 3; count of bases not matched to a gene: 8. CDR1 and CDR2 (germline): MNHEY, SVGAGI. The CDR3 is 16 residues long. In DNA form, the CDR3 reads TGTGCCAGCAGTTACGGCCATTACAGGGGGCTCTACGAGCAGTACTTC. Translation gives CASSYGHYRGLYEQYF.

This clonotype was counted ten times or more. The V gene is TRBV7-9, the J gene TRBJ2-7; D gene ambiguous. Trimming shortened V by 5 bases and J by 5 bases, and 7 bases separated the two germline ends. Germline CDR1 SEHNR, CDR2 FQNEAQ (reference sequence). This CDR3 has 11 residues. CDR3 protein: CASSLTDEQYF. The CDR3 nucleotides read TGTGCCAGCAGCCTAACAGACGAGCAGTACTTC.